One and the same sample provided the 5 T cell receptor beta chains below, sequenced in a study of shared clonotypes between healthy human individuals. Profiling relied on immunoSEQ multiplex PCR, and the TCRdb table lists in-frame clones only, not all of them. This sample carries over 950,000 clones, 60% to 80% of them seen once, and the ten largest clones take more than 0.85%. Sequenced material: memory CD4+ T cells from PBMCs. Subset indicated: CD45RA-negative fraction. These receptor sequences come from a man aged 18 to 30 in good health. Some clones in this sample may be carry-over from other donors' samples.

The chain joins TRBV11-2 to TRBJ2-1; the match to TRBD2 covers 8 bases. Germline-derived CDR1 and CDR2 are SGHAT and FQNNGV. The trim removed 4 bases at V and 8 bases at J, leaving 13 bases unmatched. The CDR3 contains 16 residues. CDR3 DNA: TGTGCCAGCAGCTGGTTACGGGAGGGCCTGGGCGATGAGCAGTTCTTC. Its protein is CASSWLREGLGDEQFF.

Details on this clone: A much larger clone sits a single nucleotide away, making a read error possible. This specimen includes other DNA sequences encoding the same CDR3. This chain connects TRBV7-3 to TRBJ2-6; D is possibly TRBD1 (6 bases). Germline V gene data show CDR1 as SGHTA and CDR2 as FQGTGA. The CDR3 sequence is 13 residues long. The chain's CDR3 is CASKSAGANVLTF. CDR3 in DNA: TGTGCCAGCAAGTCGGCAGGGGCTAACGTCCTGACTTTC.

The chain recombines TRBV29-1 with TRBJ1-2; 10 positions match TRBD1. This CDR3 has 16 amino acids. In germline, CDR1 is SQVTM, CDR2 ANQGSEA. V shed 0 bases, J shed 7 bases, and the junction held 11 bases outside the gene matches. CDR3 DNA sequence: TGCAGCGTTGAAGACCATCCAGGGGACAGGGGCGGTGGCTACACCTTC. It yields the protein CSVEDHPGDRGGGYTF.

The V call is TRBV7-2, the J call TRBJ1-2; weak D call: TRBD1 (6 bases). The germline V and J ends were trimmed by 7 bases and 11 bases, with 17 bases remaining between them. Germline V CDR1 and CDR2: SGHTA, FQGNSA. This CDR3 spans 12 amino acids. This chain's CDR3 is CASNILGAFYTF. The DNA for the CDR3 is TGTGCCAGCAACATCCTGGGGGCCTTTTACACCTTC.

This chain links TRBV5-4 with TRBJ1-5; D not resolved. Germline loops: CDR1 SGHNT, CDR2 YYREEE (reference sequence). The CDR3 covers 15 residues. Trimming left V 4 bases short and J 0 bases short, with 11 bases between. The CDR3 protein is CASSPTVLSNQPQHF. Here the CDR3 DNA reads TGTGCCAGCAGCCCAACGGTACTTAGCAATCAGCCCCAGCATTTT.